This paragraph covers one T cell receptor beta chain sequence. Its matching antigen is unknown. TCRdb used MiXCR to reprocess the multiplex PCR reads, holding one entry per CDR3 protein. The table records 20,000 to 25,000 distinct CDR3 sequences, 55% to 80% of them present only once. The data originate from a study of breast tumors, draining lymph nodes, adjacent tissues. Study conclusions and caveats: Data fit most tumor T cells coming from lymph node, expanding in tumor. Compared with basal-like, luminal-like tumors shared significantly more repertoire with nontumor tissue. Tumor T cell lymph node origin was a supported hypothesis, not proven.

This CDR3 has 12 residues. V was trimmed by 2 bases and J by 8 bases, leaving 10 bases between them. CDR1 and CDR2 (germline): SNHLY, FYNNEI. The chain employs TRBV2 and TRBJ2-7, with D unclear. This TCR derives from a female donor with breast cancer. Some clones in this sample may be carry-over from other donors' samples. What was sequenced was tumor-adjacent breast tissue. The CDR3 DNA sequence: TGTGCCAGCAGTGAATGGACCCACAAGCAGTACTTC. This gives the protein CASSEWTHKQYF.